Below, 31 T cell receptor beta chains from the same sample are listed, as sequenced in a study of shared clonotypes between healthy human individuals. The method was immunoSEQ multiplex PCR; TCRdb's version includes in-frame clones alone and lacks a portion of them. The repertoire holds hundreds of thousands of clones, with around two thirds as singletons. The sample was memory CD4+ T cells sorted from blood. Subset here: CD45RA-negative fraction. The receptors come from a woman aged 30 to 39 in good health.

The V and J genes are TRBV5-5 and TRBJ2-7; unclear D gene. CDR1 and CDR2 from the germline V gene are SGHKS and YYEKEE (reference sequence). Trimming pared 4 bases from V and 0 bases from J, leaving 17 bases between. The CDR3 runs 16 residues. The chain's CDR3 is CASSAFPASSSYEQYF. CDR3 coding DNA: TGTGCCAGCAGCGCCTTCCCAGCTTCCAGCTCCTACGAGCAGTACTTC.

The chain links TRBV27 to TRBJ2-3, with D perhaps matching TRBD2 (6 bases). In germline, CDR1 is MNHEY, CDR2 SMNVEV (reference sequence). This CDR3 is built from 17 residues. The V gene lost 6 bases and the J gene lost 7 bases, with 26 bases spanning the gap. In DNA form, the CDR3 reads TGTGCCAGCAGCACCAATCGGGGGTCGGATGCCCGACATACGCAGTATTTT. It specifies CASSTNRGSDARHTQYF.

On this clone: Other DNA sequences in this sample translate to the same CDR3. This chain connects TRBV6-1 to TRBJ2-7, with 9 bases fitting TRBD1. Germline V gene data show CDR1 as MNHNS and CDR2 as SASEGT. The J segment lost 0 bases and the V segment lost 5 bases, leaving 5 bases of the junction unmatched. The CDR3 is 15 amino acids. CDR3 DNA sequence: TGTGCCAGCAGTAATCGACAGGGGGGCTCCTACGAGCAGTACTTC. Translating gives CASSNRQGGSYEQYF.

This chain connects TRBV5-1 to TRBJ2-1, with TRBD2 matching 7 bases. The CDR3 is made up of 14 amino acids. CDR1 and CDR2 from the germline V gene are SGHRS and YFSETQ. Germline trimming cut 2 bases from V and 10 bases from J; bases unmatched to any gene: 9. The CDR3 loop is CASSFQSGIKEQFF. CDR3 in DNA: TGCGCCAGCAGCTTCCAAAGCGGGATCAAAGAGCAGTTCTTC. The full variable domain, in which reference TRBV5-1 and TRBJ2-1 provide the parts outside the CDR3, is KAGVTQTPRYLIKTRGQQVTLSCSPISGHRSVSWYQQTPGQGLQFLFEYFSETQRNKGNFPGRFSGRQFSNSRSEMNVSTLELGDSALYLCASSFQSGIKEQFFGPGTRLTVL.

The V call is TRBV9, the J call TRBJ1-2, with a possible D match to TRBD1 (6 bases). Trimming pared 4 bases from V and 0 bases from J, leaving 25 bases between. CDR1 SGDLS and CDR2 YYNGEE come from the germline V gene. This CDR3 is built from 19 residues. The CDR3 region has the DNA TGTGCCAGCAGCCAAAATGGAGGGAACAGGGTAAGCCCTAACTATGGCTACACCTTC. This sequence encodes CASSQNGGNRVSPNYGYTF.

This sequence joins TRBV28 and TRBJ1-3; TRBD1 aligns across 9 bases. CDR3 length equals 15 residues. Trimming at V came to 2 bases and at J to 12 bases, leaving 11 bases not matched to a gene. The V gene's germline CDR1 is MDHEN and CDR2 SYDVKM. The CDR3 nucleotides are TGTGCCAGCAGTTTAGAGGCGGACAGGGGTACCGGCATATATTTT. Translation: CASSLEADRGTGIYF.

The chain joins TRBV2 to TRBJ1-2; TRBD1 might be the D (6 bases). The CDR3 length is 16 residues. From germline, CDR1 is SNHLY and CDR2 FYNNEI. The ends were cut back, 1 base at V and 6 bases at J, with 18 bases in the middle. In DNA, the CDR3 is TGTGCCAGCAGTGAAGTAGGGACACGGAACGGACATGGCTACACCTTC. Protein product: CASSEVGTRNGHGYTF.

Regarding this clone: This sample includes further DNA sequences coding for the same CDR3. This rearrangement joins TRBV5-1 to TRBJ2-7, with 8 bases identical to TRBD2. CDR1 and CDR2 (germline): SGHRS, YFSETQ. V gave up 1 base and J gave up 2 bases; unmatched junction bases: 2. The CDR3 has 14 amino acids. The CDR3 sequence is CASSLRREAYEQYF. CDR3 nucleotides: TGCGCCAGCAGCTTGCGGCGGGAGGCCTACGAGCAGTACTTC.

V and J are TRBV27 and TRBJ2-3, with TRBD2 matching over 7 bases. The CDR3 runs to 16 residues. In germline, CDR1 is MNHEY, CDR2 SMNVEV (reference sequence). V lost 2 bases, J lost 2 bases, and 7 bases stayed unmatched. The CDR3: CASSLGRLAATDTQYF. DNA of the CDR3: TGTGCCAGCAGTTTAGGGCGGCTAGCGGCCACAGATACGCAGTATTTT.

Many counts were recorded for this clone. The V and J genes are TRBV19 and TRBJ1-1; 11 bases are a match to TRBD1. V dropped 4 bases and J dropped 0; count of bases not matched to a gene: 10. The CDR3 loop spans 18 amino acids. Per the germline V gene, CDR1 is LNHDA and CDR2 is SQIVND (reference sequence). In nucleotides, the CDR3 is TGTGCCAGTAGTAGGAGGACAGGGGGCGACCTTATGAACACTGAAGCTTTCTTT. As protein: CASSRRTGGDLMNTEAFF.

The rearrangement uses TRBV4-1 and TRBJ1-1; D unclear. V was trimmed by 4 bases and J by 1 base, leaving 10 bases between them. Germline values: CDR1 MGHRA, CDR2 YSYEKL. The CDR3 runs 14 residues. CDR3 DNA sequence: TGCGCCAGCAGCCTCCCCGCCAAGAACACTGAAGCTTTCTTT. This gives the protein CASSLPAKNTEAFF.

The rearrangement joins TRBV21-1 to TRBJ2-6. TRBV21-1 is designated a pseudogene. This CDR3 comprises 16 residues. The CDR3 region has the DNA TGTGCCAGCAGCGCGAGACCGACCTCTGGGGCCAACGTCCTGACTTTC. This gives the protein CASSARPTSGANVLTF.

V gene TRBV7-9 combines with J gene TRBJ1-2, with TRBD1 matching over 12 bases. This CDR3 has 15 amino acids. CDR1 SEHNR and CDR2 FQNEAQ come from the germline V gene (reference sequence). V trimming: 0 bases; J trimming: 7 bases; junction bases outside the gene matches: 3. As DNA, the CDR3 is TGTGCCAGCAGCTTAGCGGGACAGGGGGCGGCTGGCTACACCTTC. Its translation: CASSLAGQGAAGYTF.

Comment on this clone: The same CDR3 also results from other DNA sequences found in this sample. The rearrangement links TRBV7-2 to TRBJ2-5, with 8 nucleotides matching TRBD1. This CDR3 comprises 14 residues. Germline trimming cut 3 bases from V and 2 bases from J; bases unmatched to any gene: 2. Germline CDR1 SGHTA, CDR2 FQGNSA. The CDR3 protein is CASSLRTGQETQYF. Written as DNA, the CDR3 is TGTGCCAGCAGCTTGAGGACAGGGCAAGAGACCCAGTACTTC.

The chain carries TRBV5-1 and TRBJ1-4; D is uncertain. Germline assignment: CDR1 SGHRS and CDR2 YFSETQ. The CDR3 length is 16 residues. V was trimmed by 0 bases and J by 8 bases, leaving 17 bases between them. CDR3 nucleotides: TGCGCCAGCAGCTTGGGTGGTCCCATTGGTCGGGAAAAACTGTTTTTT. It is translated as CASSLGGPIGREKLFF.

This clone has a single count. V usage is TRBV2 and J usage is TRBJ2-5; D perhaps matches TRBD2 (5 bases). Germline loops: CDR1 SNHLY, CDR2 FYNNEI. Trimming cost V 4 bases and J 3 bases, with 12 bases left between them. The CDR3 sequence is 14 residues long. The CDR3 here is CASSGRTREETQYF. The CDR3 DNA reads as TGTGCCAGCAGTGGACGGACTCGAGAAGAGACCCAGTACTTC.

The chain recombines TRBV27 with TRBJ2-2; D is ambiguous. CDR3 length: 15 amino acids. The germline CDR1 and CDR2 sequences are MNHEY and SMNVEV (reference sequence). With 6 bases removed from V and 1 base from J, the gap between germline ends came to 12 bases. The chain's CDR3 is CASRAVAENTGELFF. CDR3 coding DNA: TGTGCCAGCAGGGCTGTAGCAGAGAACACCGGGGAGCTGTTTTTT.

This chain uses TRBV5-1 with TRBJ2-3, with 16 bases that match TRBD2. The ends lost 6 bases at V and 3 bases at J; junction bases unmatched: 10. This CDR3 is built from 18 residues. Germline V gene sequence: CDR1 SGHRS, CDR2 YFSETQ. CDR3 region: CASTIGTSGRVKTDTQYF. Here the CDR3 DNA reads TGCGCCAGCACGATAGGGACTAGCGGGAGGGTCAAGACAGATACGCAGTATTTT.

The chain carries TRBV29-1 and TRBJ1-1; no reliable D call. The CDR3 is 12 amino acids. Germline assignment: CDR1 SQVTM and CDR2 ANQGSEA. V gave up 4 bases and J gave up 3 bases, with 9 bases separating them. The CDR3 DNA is TGCAGCGTTGGTGGGTTTTACACTGAAGCTTTCTTT. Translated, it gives CSVGGFYTEAFF.

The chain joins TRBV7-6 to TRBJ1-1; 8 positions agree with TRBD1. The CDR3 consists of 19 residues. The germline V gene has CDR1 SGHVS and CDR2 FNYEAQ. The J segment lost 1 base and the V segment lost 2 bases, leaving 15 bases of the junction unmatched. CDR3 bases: TGTGCCAGCAGCTTAACCGCCCCCTCGACAGGGGTCCAGAACACTGAAGCTTTCTTT. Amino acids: CASSLTAPSTGVQNTEAFF.

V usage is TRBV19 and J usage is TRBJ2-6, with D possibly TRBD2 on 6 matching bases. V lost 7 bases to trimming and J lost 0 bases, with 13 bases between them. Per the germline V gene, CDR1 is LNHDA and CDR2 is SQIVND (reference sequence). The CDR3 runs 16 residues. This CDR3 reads CASTPHGGSGANVLTF. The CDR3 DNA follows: TGTGCCAGTACCCCCCACGGGGGCTCTGGGGCCAACGTCCTGACTTTC. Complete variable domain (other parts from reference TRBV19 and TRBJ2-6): DGGITQSPKYLFRKEGQNVTLSCEQNLNHDAMYWYRQDPGQGLRLIYYSQIVNDFQKGDIAEGYSVSREKKESFPLTVTSAQKNPTAFYLCASTPHGGSGANVLTFGAGSRLTVL.

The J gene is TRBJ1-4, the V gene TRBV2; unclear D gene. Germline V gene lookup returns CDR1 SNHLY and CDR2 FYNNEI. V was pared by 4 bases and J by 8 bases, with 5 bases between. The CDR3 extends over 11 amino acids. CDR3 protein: CASSAYEKLFF. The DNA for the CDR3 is TGTGCCAGCAGTGCTTACGAAAAACTGTTTTTT.

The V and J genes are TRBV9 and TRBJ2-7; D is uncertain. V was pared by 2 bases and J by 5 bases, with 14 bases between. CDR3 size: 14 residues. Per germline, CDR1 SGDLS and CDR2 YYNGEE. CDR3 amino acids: CASSVRYLPDEQYF. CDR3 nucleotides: TGTGCCAGCAGCGTCAGATACCTACCCGACGAGCAGTACTTC.

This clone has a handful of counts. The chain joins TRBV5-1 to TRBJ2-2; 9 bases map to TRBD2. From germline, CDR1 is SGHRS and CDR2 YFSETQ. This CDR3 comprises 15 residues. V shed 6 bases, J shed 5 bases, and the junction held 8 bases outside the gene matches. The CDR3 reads CASMLAGLTTGELFF. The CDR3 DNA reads TGCGCCAGCATGCTAGCGGGACTGACAACCGGGGAGCTGTTTTTT. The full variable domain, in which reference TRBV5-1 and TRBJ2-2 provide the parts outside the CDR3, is KAGVTQTPRYLIKTRGQQVTLSCSPISGHRSVSWYQQTPGQGLQFLFEYFSETQRNKGNFPGRFSGRQFSNSRSEMNVSTLELGDSALYLCASMLAGLTTGELFFGEGSRLTVL.

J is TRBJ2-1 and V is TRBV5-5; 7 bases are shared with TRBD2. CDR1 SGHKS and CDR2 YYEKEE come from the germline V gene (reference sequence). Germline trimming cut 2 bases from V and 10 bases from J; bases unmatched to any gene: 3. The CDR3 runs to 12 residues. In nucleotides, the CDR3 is TGTGCCAGCAGCTTCGGGGGAGGGGAGCAGTTCTTC. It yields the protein CASSFGGGEQFF.

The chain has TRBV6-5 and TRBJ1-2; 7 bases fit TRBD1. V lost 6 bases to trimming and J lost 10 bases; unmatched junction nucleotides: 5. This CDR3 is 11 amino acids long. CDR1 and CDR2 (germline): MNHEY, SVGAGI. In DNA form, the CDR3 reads TGTGCCAGCAGAGGACAGGTTTACTACACCTTC. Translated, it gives CASRGQVYYTF.

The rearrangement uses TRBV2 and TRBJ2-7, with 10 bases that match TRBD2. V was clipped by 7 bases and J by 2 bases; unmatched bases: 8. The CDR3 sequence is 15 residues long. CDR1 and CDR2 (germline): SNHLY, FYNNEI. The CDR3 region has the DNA TGTGCCAGCAAAGCGGGAGGGCCCAACCCCTACGAGCAGTACTTC. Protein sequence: CASKAGGPNPYEQYF.

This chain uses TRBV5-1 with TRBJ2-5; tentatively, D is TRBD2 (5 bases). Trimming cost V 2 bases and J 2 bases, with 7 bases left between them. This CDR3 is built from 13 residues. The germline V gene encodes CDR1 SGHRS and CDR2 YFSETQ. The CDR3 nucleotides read TGCGCCAGCAGCTTCGGACTGCAAGAGACCCAGTACTTC. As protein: CASSFGLQETQYF.

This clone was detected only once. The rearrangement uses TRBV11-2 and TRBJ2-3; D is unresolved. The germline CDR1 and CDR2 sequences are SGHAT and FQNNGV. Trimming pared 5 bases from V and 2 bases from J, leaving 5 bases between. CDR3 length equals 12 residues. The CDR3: CASSGFTDTQYF. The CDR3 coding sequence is TGTGCCAGCAGCGGGTTCACAGATACGCAGTATTTT.

The CDR3 nucleotides are TGCGCCAGCAGCTTGGAGTTAAGGGGGTGGGTTATTCCCATGAACACTGAAGCTTTCTTT. This gives the protein CASSLELRGWVIPMNTEAFF. The chain joins TRBV5-1 to TRBJ1-1; the D gene is possibly TRBD1 (6 bases). The CDR3 runs to 20 residues. With 0 bases removed from V and 0 bases from J, the gap between germline ends came to 24 bases. Germline-derived CDR1 and CDR2 are SGHRS and YFSETQ.

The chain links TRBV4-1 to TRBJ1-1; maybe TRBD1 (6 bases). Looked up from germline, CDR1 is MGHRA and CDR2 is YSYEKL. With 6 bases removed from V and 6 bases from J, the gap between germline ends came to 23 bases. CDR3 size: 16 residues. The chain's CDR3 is CASRHSVDSKNPEAFF. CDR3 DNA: TGCGCCAGCAGGCACTCAGTGGACAGTAAAAATCCTGAAGCTTTCTTT.